This TCR beta chain was captured in a study of CD8+ T cells in alopecia areata. As for the study in general: The study gave treated patients oral tofacitinib at 5 to 10 mg twice daily. Whole-study results and caveats: Alopecia totalis/universalis scalp especially showed more expanded CD8+ clones than normal scalp.

This CDR3 is 15 amino acids long. Germline V gene lookup returns CDR1 SGHTS and CDR2 YDEGEE. The V and J ends lost 1 base and 6 bases respectively, with 11 bases between them. RNA was isolated and reverse transcribed to cDNA, the sequencing template. Clones were sequenced by immunoSEQ multiplex PCR, and TCRdb holds only the in-frame ones, with some missing. The sample comprises hundreds of thousands of clones, approximately 61% of which are singletons, and roughly 1.2% rests with the top ten. Comment on this clone: Its antigen is as yet unknown.

The chain employs TRBV5-8 and TRBJ2-6, with D perhaps matching TRBD2 (6 bases). The clonotype originates from a human donor with alopecia areata. The sample consisted of CD4+ T cells sorted from blood, taken at week 0. Here the CDR3 reads CASSLRGLEANVLTF. The CDR3 region has the DNA TGTGCCAGCAGCTTGAGGGGACTCGAGGCCAACGTCCTGACTTTC.